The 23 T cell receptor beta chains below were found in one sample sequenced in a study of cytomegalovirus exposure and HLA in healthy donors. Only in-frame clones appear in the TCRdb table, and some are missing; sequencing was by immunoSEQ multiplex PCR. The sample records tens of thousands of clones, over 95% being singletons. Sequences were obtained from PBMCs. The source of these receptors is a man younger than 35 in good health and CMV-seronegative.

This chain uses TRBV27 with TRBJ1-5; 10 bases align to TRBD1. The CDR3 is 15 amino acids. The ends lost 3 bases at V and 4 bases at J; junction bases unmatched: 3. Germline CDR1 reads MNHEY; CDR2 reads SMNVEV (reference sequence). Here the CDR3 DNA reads TGTGCCAGCAGTTTTGGGACAGGGGTTAATCAGCCCCAGCATTTT. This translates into CASSFGTGVNQPQHF.

As DNA, the CDR3 is TGTGCCAGCAGTGAATTCCGAGGGCTAGCCGGGGAGACCCAGTACTTC. Residues: CASSEFRGLAGETQYF. The chain recombines TRBV25-1 with TRBJ2-5, with D maybe TRBD2 (5 bases). The germline CDR1 and CDR2 sequences are MGHDK and SYGVNS. The CDR3 sequence is 16 residues long. Trimming shortened V by 1 base and J by 5 bases, and 17 bases separated the two germline ends.

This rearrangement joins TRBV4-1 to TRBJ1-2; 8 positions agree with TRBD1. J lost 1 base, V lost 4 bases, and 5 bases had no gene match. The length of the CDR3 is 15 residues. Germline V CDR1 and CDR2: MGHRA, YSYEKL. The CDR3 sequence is CASSRAGGDNYGYTF. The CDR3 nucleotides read TGCGCCAGCAGCCGGGCAGGGGGCGATAACTATGGCTACACCTTC.

The CDR3, as DNA: TGTGCCAGCAGTTTGGGCTATTCACCCCTCCACTTT. Its translation: CASSLGYSPLHF. The rearrangement links TRBV28 to TRBJ1-6, with no clear D. The ends were cut back, 3 bases at V and 8 bases at J, with 5 bases in the middle. Looked up from germline, CDR1 is MDHEN and CDR2 is SYDVKM. The CDR3 extends over 12 amino acids.

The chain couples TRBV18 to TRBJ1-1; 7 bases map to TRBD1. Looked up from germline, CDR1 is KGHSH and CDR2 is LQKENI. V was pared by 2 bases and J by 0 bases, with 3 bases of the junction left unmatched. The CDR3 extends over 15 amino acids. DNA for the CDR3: TGTGCCAGCTCACCATTCGACAGGGTGAACACTGAAGCTTTCTTT. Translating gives CASSPFDRVNTEAFF.

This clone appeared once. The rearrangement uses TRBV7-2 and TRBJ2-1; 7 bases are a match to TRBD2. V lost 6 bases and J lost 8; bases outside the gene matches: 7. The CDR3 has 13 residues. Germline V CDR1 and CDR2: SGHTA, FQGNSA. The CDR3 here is CASSTAGVDEQFF. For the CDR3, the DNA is TGTGCCAGCAGTACTGCGGGAGTCGATGAGCAGTTCTTC.

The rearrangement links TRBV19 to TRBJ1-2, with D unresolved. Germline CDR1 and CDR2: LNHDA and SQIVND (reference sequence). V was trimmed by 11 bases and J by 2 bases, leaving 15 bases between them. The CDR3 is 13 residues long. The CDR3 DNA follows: TGTGCCGCCAGTGCTTCGGGAAACTATGGCTACACCTTC. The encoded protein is CAASASGNYGYTF.

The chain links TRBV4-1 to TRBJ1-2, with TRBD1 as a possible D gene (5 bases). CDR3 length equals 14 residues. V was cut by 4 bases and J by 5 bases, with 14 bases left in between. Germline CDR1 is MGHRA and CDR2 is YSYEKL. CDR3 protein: CASSPTGGGYGYTF. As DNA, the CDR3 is TGCGCCAGCAGCCCGACCGGGGGGGGATATGGCTACACCTTC.

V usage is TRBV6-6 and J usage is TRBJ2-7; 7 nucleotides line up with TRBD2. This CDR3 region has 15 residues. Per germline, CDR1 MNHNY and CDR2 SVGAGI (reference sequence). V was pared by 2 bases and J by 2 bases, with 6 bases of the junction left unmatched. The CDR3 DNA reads TGTGCCAGCAGTTACAATCGGGAGGCAGCCTACGAGCAGTACTTC. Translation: CASSYNREAAYEQYF.

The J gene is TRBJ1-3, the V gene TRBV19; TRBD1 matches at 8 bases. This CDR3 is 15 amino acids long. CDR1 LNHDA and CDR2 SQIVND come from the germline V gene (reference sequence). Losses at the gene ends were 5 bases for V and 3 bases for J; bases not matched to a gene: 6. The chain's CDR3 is CASSDHDRGGNTIYF. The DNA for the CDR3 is TGTGCCAGTAGTGATCACGACAGGGGTGGAAACACCATATATTTT.

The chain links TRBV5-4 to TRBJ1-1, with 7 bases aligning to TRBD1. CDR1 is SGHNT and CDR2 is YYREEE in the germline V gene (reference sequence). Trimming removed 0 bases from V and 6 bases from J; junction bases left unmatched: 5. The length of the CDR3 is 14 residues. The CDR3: CASSLVTGVAEAFF. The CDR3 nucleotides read TGTGCCAGCAGCTTGGTAACAGGGGTAGCTGAAGCTTTCTTT.

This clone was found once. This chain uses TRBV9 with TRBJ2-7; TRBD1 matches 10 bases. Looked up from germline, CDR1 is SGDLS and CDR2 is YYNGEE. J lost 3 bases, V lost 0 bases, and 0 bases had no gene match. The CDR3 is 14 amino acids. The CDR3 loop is CASSVGDRGYEQYF. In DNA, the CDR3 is TGTGCCAGCAGCGTAGGGGACAGGGGCTACGAGCAGTACTTC.

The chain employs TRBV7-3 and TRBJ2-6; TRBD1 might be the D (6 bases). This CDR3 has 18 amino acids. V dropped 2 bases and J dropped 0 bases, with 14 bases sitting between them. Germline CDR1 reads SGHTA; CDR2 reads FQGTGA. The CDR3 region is CASSLSDRRVSGANVLTF. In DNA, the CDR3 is TGTGCCAGCAGCTTATCCGACAGGAGAGTCTCTGGGGCCAACGTCCTGACTTTC.

In DNA, the CDR3 is TGTGCCAGTCTTCAGGGGCATTCTGGAAACACCATATATTTT. Translation: CASLQGHSGNTIYF. The chain has TRBV19 and TRBJ1-3; the D gene is possibly TRBD1 (6 bases). This CDR3 is built from 14 residues. Trimming took 8 bases from V and 1 from J, leaving 12 bases between them. The V gene's germline CDR1 is LNHDA and CDR2 SQIVND (reference sequence).

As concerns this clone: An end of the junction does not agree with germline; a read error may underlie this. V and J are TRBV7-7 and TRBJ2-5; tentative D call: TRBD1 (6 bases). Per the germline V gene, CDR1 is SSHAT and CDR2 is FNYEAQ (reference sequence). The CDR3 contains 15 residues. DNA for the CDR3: TGTGCTAGCAGCTTATCGGTTGCCAGGGGAGAGACCCAGTACTTC. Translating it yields CASSLSVARGETQYF.

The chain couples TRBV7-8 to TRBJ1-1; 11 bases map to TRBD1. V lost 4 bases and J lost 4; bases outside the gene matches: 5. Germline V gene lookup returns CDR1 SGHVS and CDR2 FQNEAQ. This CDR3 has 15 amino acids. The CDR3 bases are TGTGCCAGCAGCTGGGACAGGGGGGCGAGCACTGAAGCTTTCTTT. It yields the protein CASSWDRGASTEAFF.

CDR3 sequence (DNA): TGTGCCAGTAGTCATACCGGGACAGCCTATGGCTACACCTTC. This translates into CASSHTGTAYGYTF. J is TRBJ1-2 and V is TRBV19; 7 nucleotides match TRBD1. J gave up 4 bases and V 5 bases, and 7 bases lay outside the gene matches. CDR3 length: 14 amino acids. The germline V gene has CDR1 LNHDA and CDR2 SQIVND (reference sequence). The full variable domain, rest sourced from reference TRBV19 and TRBJ1-2, is DGGITQSPKYLFRKEGQNVTLSCEQNLNHDAMYWYRQDPGQGLRLIYYSQIVNDFQKGDIAEGYSVSREKKESFPLTVTSAQKNPTAFYLCASSHTGTAYGYTFGSGTRLTVV.

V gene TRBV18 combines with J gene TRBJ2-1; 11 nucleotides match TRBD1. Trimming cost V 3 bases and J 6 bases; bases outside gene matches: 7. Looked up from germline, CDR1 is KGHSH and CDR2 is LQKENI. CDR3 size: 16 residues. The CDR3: CASSPLSGTGGNEQFF. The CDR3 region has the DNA TGTGCCAGCTCACCCCTCTCCGGGACAGGGGGCAATGAGCAGTTCTTC.

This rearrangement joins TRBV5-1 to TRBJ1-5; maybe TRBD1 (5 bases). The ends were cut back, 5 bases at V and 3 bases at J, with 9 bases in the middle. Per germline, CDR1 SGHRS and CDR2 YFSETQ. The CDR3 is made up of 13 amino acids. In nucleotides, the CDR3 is TGCGCCAGCAGACTGACAGACAATCAGCCCCAGCATTTT. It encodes CASRLTDNQPQHF.

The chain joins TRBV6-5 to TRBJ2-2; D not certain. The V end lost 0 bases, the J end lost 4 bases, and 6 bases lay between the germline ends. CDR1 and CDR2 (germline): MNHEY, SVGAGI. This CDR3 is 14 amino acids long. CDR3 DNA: TGTGCCAGCAGTTACTCCCGGTTCACCGGGGAGCTGTTTTTT. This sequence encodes CASSYSRFTGELFF.

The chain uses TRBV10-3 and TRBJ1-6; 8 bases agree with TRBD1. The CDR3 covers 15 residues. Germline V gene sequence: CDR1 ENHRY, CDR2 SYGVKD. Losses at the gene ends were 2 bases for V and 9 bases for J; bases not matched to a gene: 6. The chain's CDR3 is CAISEMTGDSSPLHF. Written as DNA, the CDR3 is TGTGCCATCAGTGAGATGACAGGGGATAGTTCACCCCTCCACTTT.

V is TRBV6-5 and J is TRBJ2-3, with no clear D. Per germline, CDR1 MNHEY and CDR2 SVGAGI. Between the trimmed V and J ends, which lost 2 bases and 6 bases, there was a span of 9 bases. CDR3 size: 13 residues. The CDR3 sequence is CASSYGLGDTQYF. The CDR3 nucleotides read TGTGCCAGCAGTTACGGGTTGGGCGATACGCAGTATTTT.

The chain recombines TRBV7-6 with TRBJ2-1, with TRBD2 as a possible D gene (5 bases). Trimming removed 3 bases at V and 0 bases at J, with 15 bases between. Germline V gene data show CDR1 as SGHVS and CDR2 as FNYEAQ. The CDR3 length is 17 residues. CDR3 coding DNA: TGTGCCAGCAGCTTGTCCGGCGGGTTGAGCTCCTACAATGAGCAGTTCTTC. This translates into CASSLSGGLSSYNEQFF.